This entry is about one TCR beta chain. Its antigen is still unknown. The data were taken from a study of cytotoxic CD8 clonotypes in ibrutinib-treated CLL. Study details: Complete response was seen in 2 patients and partial in approximately 24; about 12 progressed and roughly 14 stayed remitted after a median approximately 70 months. Mean per-sample yields comprised about 250,000 productive templates and tens of thousands of productive rearrangements.

Whole-study results and caveats: Relative to age-matched healthy donors, clonality at baseline was higher, and it tracked circulating CD8+ T-cell counts.

Between the trimmed V and J ends, which lost 0 bases and 10 bases, there was a span of 14 bases. The CDR3 loop spans 15 amino acids. CDR1 and CDR2 from the germline V gene are SGHDT and YYEEEE. Using immunoSEQ multiplex PCR, the repertoire was profiled, and TCRdb retains in-frame clones only, with some absent. The data contain 55,000 to 80,000 clones, approximately 57% of them singletons. The source was PBMCs, collected after 12 months of ibrutinib treatment. The sequence was collected from a human donor with chronic lymphocytic leukemia. The rearrangement uses TRBV5-6 and TRBJ1-6; no definite D call. CDR3 sequence (DNA): TGTGCCAGCAGCTTGGGTCGGAGCGGGTACTCACCCCTCCACTTT. Amino acids: CASSLGRSGYSPLHF.